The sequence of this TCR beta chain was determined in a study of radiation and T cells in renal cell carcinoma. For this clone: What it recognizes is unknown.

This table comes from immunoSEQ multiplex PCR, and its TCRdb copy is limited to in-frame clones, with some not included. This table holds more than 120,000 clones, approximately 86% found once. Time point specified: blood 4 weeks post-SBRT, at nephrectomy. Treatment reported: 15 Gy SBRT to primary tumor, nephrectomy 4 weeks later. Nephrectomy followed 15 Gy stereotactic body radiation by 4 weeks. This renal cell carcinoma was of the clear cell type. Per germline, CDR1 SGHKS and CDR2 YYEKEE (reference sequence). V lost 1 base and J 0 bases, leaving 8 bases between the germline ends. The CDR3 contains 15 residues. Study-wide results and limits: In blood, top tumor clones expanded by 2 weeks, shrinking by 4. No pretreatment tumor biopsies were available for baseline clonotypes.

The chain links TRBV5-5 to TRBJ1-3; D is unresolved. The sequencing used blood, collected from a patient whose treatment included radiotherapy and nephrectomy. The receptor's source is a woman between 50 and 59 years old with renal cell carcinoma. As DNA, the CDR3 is TGTGCCAGCAGCTTGCGTCGGAACTCTGGAAACACCATATATTTT. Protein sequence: CASSLRRNSGNTIYF. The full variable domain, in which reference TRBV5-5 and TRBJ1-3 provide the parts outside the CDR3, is DAGVTQSPTHLIKTRGQQVTLRCSPISGHKSVSWYQQVLGQGPQFIFQYYEKEERGRGNFPDRFSARQFPNYSSELNVNALLLGDSALYLCASSLRRNSGNTIYFGEGSWLTVV.